The entry that follows covers one T cell receptor (beta chain) sequence. The record originates from a study of cytomegalovirus exposure and HLA in healthy donors. This CDR3 contains 12 residues. The germline V gene encodes CDR1 SEHNR and CDR2 FQNEAQ (reference sequence). V was clipped by 3 bases and J by 4 bases, with 6 bases between them. The PCR made use of 60 Vbeta and 13 Jbeta primers. TCRdb's table, derived via immunoSEQ multiplex PCR, lists solely in-frame clones and lacks some. This sample has about 190,000 clones, with over 70% found just once. The source is a woman in her 30s in good health and CMV-seropositive. Sequencing was performed on PBMCs. The J gene is TRBJ2-5, the V gene TRBV7-9; unclear D gene. The DNA for the CDR3 is TGTGCCAGCAGCTTCTCTCGAGAGACCCAGTACTTC. It is translated as CASSFSRETQYF.